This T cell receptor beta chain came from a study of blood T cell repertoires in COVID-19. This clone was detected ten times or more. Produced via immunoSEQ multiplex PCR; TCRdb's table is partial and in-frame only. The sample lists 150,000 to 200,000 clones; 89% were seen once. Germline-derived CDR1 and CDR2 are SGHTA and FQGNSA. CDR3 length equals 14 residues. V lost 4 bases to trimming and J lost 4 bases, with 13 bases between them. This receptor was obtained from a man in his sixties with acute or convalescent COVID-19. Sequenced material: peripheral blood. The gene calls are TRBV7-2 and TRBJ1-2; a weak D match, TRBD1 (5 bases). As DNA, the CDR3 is TGTGCCAGCAGCTATCAGCAGGGTACCTATGGCTACACCTTC. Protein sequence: CASSYQQGTYGYTF. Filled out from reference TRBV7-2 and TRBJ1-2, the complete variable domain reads GAGVSQSPSNKVTEKGKDVELRCDPISGHTALYWYRQSLGQGLEFLIYFQGNSAPDKSGLPSDRFSAERTGGSVSTLTIQRTQQEDSAVYLCASSYQQGTYGYTFGSGTRLTVV.